The entry that follows covers one T cell receptor (beta chain) sequence. Antigen specificity is unknown. The data belong to a study of OX40 agonist ivuxolimab in advanced cancers. General study points: At 0.1 to 3.0 mg/kg, clonal expansion of CD4+ and CD8+ blood T cells had occurred by week 6. Normalized T-cell clonal expansion was also low in some nonresponders.

V lost 6 bases and J lost 0; bases outside the gene matches: 4. The length of the CDR3 is 15 residues. The V gene's germline CDR1 is MNHEY and CDR2 SVGAGI. Profiled with immunoSEQ multiplex PCR; TCRdb holds only in-frame clones, not every one. The sample lists tens of thousands of clones, 88% occurring once. The sequencing used CD4+ or CD8+ T cells sorted from blood, collected in a trial of the OX40 agonist ivuxolimab. The receptor was isolated from an adult with an advanced solid tumor such as melanoma, head and neck, liver or kidney cancer. This sequence joins TRBV6-5 and TRBJ2-1; 8 bases match TRBD2. The CDR3 DNA is TGTGCCAGCAGAACGGGAGGGCCCTCCTACAATGAGCAGTTCTTC. Protein sequence: CASRTGGPSYNEQFF.